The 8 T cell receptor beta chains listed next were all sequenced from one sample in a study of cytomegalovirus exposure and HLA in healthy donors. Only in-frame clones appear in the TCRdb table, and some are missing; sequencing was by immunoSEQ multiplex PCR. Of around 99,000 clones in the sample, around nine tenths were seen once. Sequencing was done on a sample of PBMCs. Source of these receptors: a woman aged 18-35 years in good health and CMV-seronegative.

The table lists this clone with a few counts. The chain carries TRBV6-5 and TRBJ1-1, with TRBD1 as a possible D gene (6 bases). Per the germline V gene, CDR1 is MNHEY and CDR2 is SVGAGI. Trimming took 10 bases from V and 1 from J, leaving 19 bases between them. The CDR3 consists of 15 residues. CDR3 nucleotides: TGTGCCACCCACTTGATGGGGGCGCAGAACACTGAAGCTTTCTTT. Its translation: CATHLMGAQNTEAFF.

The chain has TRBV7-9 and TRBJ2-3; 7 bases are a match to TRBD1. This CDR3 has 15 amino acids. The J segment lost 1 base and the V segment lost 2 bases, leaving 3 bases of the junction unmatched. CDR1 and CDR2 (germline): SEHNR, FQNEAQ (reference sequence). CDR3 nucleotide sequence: TGTGCCAGCAGCTTAAGCACAGGGGGCACAGATACGCAGTATTTT. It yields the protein CASSLSTGGTDTQYF.

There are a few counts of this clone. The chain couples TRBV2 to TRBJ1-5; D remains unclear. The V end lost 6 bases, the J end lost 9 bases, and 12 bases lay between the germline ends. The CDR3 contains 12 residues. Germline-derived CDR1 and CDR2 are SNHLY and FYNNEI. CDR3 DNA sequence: TGTGCCAGCAGGACCGAGGGTCCGCCCCAGCATTTT. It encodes CASRTEGPPQHF.

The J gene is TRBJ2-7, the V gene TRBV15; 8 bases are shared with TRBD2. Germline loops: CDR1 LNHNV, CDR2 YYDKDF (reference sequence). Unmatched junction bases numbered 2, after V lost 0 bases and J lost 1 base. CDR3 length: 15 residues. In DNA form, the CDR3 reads TGTGCCACCAGCAGAGATACTAGCGGTTCCTACGAGCAGTACTTC. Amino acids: CATSRDTSGSYEQYF.

CDR3: CSVEGDRAQDYGYTF. CDR3 nucleotides: TGCAGCGTTGAAGGGGACAGGGCACAGGACTATGGCTACACCTTC. This sequence joins TRBV29-1 and TRBJ1-2, with 9 bases fitting TRBD1. Looked up from germline, CDR1 is SQVTM and CDR2 is ANQGSEA. Trimming cost V 1 base and J 3 bases; bases outside gene matches: 6. The CDR3 is made up of 15 amino acids.

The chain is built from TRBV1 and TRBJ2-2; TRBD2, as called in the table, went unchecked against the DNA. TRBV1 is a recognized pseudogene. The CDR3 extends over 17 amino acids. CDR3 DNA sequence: TGCACCAGCAGCCAAGAGCCACGGACTAGAGGCACCGGGGAGCTGTTTTTT. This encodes CTSSQEPRTRGTGELFF.

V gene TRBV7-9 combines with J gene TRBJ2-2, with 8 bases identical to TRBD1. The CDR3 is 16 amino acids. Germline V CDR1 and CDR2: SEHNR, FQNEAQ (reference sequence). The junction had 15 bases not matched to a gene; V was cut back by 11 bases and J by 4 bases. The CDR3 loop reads CAVAGTGGRGTGELFF. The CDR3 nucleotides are TGTGCCGTAGCCGGGACAGGCGGTCGCGGCACCGGGGAGCTGTTTTTT.

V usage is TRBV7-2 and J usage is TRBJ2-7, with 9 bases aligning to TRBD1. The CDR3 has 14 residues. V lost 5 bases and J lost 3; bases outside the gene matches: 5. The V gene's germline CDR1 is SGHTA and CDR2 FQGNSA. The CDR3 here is CASSTTGGGYEQYF. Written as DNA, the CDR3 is TGTGCCAGCAGCACTACAGGGGGCGGCTACGAGCAGTACTTC.